This passage covers 13 T cell receptor beta chains from one sample sequenced in a study of CD8 T cells in Susac syndrome. Random hexamers primed reverse transcription of about 0.45 to 1 ug RNA. TCRdb used MiXCR to reprocess the immunoSEQ multiplex PCR reads, holding one entry per CDR3 protein. The sample carries some 150,000 distinct CDR3 sequences, roughly 95% recorded once. The specimen sequenced was CD4+ T cells from PBMCs. The source is a human donor in good health.

Comments on this clonotype: Relative to the germline gene, one junction end is altered; a read error may explain this. V is TRBV6-5 and J is TRBJ1-6, with D uncertain. Germline CDR1 MNHEY, CDR2 SVGAGI. The CDR3 length is 13 residues. The CDR3 DNA sequence: TGTGCAAGCAGCCAGAGCGGACATTCACCCCTCCACTTT. Encoded protein: CASSQSGHSPLHF.

This chain connects TRBV10-3 to TRBJ2-3; possible D gene TRBD2, 5 bases. The germline gives CDR1 ENHRY, CDR2 SYGVKD. The CDR3 loop spans 14 amino acids. With 6 bases removed from V and 4 bases from J, the gap between germline ends came to 14 bases. CDR3 DNA sequence: TGTGCCATCAGACCTGCGGGCTCATCAGATACGCAGTATTTT. Its protein product is CAIRPAGSSDTQYF.

The CDR3 region is CASRYTSGSINEQFF. DNA for the CDR3: TGTGCCAGCAGGTATACTAGCGGGAGTATTAATGAGCAGTTCTTC. The gene calls are TRBV6-2 or TRBV6-3 and TRBJ2-1; 11 bases agree with TRBD2. The CDR3 is 15 residues long. Trimming removed 6 bases from V and 7 bases from J; junction bases left unmatched: 8. From germline, CDR1 is MNHEY and CDR2 SVGEGT.

In DNA, the CDR3 is TGTGCCAGTAGTACCCCGACTTACACCGGGGAGCTGTTTTTT. Its protein product is CASSTPTYTGELFF. The chain recombines TRBV19 with TRBJ2-2; D not resolved. With 4 bases removed from V and 3 bases from J, the gap between germline ends came to 9 bases. This CDR3 is built from 14 residues. Germline loops: CDR1 LNHDA, CDR2 SQIVND (reference sequence).

V gene TRBV12-3 or TRBV12-4 combines with J gene TRBJ2-5; 11 bases are shared with TRBD2. The CDR3 is 19 amino acids. J lost 1 base, V lost 3 bases, and 13 bases had no gene match. This CDR3 is CASSLEGLASGRSQETQYF. As DNA, the CDR3 is TGTGCCAGCAGTTTGGAGGGGTTGGCTAGCGGGAGGTCCCAAGAGACCCAGTACTTC.

The V gene is TRBV20-1, the J gene TRBJ2-2; 9 bases map to TRBD2. Trimming took 4 bases from V and 1 from J; bases not matched to a gene: 4. CDR3 size: 15 residues. Germline V gene lookup returns CDR1 DFQATT and CDR2 SNEGSKA (reference sequence). The CDR3: CSAMLAGLNTGELFF. CDR3 nucleotide sequence: TGCAGTGCTATGCTAGCGGGATTGAACACCGGGGAGCTGTTTTTT.

The J gene is TRBJ1-1, the V gene TRBV10-2; 10 positions match TRBD1. The trim removed 6 bases at V and 3 bases at J, leaving 1 base unmatched. Germline-derived CDR1 and CDR2 are WSHSY and SAAADI. The CDR3 is 13 residues long. The CDR3 here is CASRDRGYTEAFF. DNA for the CDR3: TGCGCCAGCAGGGACAGGGGGTACACTGAAGCTTTCTTT.

The chain is built from TRBV12-5 and TRBJ2-5; D might be TRBD1 (6 bases). The CDR3 length is 13 residues. V was cut by 3 bases and J by 4 bases, with 9 bases left in between. In germline, CDR1 is LGHNT, CDR2 FRNRAP. The CDR3 nucleotides are TGTGCTAGTGGTTTTCAGGGGACAGAGACCCAGTACTTC. This sequence encodes CASGFQGTETQYF.

This clonotype has a single count. V usage is TRBV4-1 and J usage is TRBJ2-3; D might be TRBD1 or TRBD2, each matching 5 bases. The V end lost 0 bases, the J end lost 4 bases, and 17 bases lay between the germline ends. Looked up from germline, CDR1 is MGHRA and CDR2 is YSYEKL. The CDR3 has 17 amino acids. This CDR3 is CASSQDYRDLSPDTQYF. Here the CDR3 DNA reads TGCGCCAGCAGCCAAGATTACCGGGACCTGAGTCCAGATACGCAGTATTTT.

This chain uses TRBV23-1 with TRBJ1-5; 10 bases line up with TRBD1. TRBV23-1 qualifies as an ORF whose function is uncertain. CDR3 length: 14 residues. V lost 6 bases and J lost 8; bases outside the gene matches: 7. Written as DNA, the CDR3 is TGCGCCAGCAGCGGGACAGGGGTCGGGGAGCCCCAGCATTTT. This gives the protein CASSGTGVGEPQHF.

This clonotype appeared once. The CDR3 region has the DNA TGTGCCAGCAGCCAAGTCGAAGGGACCGGGGAGCTGTTTTTT. Amino acids: CASSQVEGTGELFF. V usage is TRBV3-1 and J usage is TRBJ2-2; D is unresolved. V lost 1 base and J 5 bases, leaving 8 bases between the germline ends. The CDR3 has 14 amino acids. The germline V gene encodes CDR1 LGHDT and CDR2 YNNKEL (reference sequence).

The chain links TRBV7-6 to TRBJ2-7; TRBD2 aligns across 10 bases. The J segment lost 0 bases and the V segment lost 5 bases, leaving 7 bases of the junction unmatched. Germline CDR1 reads SGHVS; CDR2 reads FNYEAQ. CDR3 length: 16 amino acids. The CDR3, as DNA: TGTGCCAGCAGCCCAGTAGCGGGAGGTCCCTCCTACGAGCAGTACTTC. This codes for CASSPVAGGPSYEQYF.

The V gene is TRBV10-3, the J gene TRBJ2-3, with 9 bases that match TRBD1. CDR1 is ENHRY, CDR2 SYGVKD, per germline. The CDR3 is 14 amino acids. V trimming: 3 bases; J trimming: 4 bases; junction bases outside the gene matches: 2. CDR3 protein: CAISEGTGPDTQYF. In DNA form, the CDR3 reads TGTGCCATCAGTGAAGGGACAGGGCCAGATACGCAGTATTTT.